The clone carrying this T cell receptor beta chain was picked up a small number of times. Its antigen is currently unknown. The record originates from a study of CD8+CD57+ T cells in acquired aplastic anemia. Study context: Sorted CD4+ and CD8+ cells yielded DNA averaging around 3.5 ug. Healthy-donor CD4+ cells averaged about 9.9 million reads. The study's findings and limits: CD8+ Simpson's diversity showed no significant patient-control difference. Patients and controls had in common twenty-nine CD8+ CDR3 sequences.

Genomic DNA served as template for TCR beta VDJ and CDR3 profiling. TCRdb reprocessed the reads with MiXCR, giving one entry per CDR3 protein. The data show 200,000 to 250,000 distinct CDR3 sequences, roughly 35% seen once. The sequencing input was sorted CD4+, CD8+, or CD8+CD57+ T cells (not recorded which) from PBMCs. The clonotype was recovered from a human donor in good health, serving as a control.

In DNA, the CDR3 is TGTGCCAGCTCACCCTTTTGGGAGGGCCATACCTACGAGCAGTACTTC. Encoded protein: CASSPFWEGHTYEQYF. This chain uses TRBV18 with TRBJ2-7, with TRBD2 identical over 7 bases. Looked up from germline, CDR1 is KGHSH and CDR2 is LQKENI. The CDR3 runs to 16 residues. The J segment lost 2 bases and the V segment lost 3 bases, leaving 10 bases of the junction unmatched.